The rows below give T cell receptor beta chains drawn from one sample of a study of blood T cell repertoires in COVID-19. This table comes from immunoSEQ multiplex PCR, and its TCRdb copy is limited to in-frame clones, with some not included. The data contain just under 65,000 clones, around 83% of them singletons. Material: peripheral blood. Source of these receptors: a human donor in a cohort sampled during active COVID-19. Both conserved end residues are part of each CDR3. The order of the fields is V gene, J gene, D gene, CDR3 protein. D genes are given only for firm matches.

TRBV23-1	TRBJ2-7	TRBD2	CASSQVTSGSPPYEQYF
TRBV19	TRBJ2-1	TRBD2	CASSIGLAGFYNEQFF
TRBV6-5	TRBJ1-2	TRBD1	CASSYFRTGGAGYTF
TRBV4-1	TRBJ2-4	-	CASSQDGGIAKNIQYF
TRBV28	TRBJ2-5	TRBD1	CASRNGQGGTQYF
TRBV10-3	TRBJ1-1	-	CAISPRGQRDTEAFF
TRBV19	TRBJ1-3	-	CASSQDSHSGNTIYF
TRBV4-2	TRBJ2-3	TRBD2	CASSPGLAGGGGTDTQYF
TRBV7-9	TRBJ1-5	TRBD1	CASSLGGTGVDQPQHF
TRBV5-1	TRBJ2-5	TRBD2	CASSLEPTSGGIEQETQYF
TRBV2	TRBJ1-2	TRBD1	CASVHPDRGYYGYTF
TRBV6-5	TRBJ2-7	-	CASSYGLDSSYEQYF
TRBV30	TRBJ2-5	TRBD2	CAFTIAGGPGETQYF
TRBV5-1	TRBJ2-1	-	CASSLGQLSSYNEQFF
TRBV5-4	TRBJ1-2	TRBD1	CASSLGQVYGYTF
TRBV7-8	TRBJ2-3	TRBD2	CASSFIAGDTQYF
TRBV25-1	TRBJ2-2	-	CANHQGSNTGELFF
TRBV30	TRBJ2-1	TRBD2	CAWSVHWTSGTTYEQFF
TRBV9	TRBJ2-3	-	CASSVPRGNQAPSQYF
TRBV7-9	TRBJ2-1	TRBD1	CASSFGQGWNNEQFF
TRBV6-5	TRBJ1-1	TRBD1	CASSYPGQGNTEAFF
TRBV19	TRBJ1-4	-	CASSTLLTTANEKLFF
TRBV7-8	TRBJ1-4	-	CASSLSEKLFF
TRBV4-1	TRBJ2-7	TRBD1	CASSLDRTGNIEQYF
TRBV5-4	TRBJ2-1	TRBD2	CASSRGLAGEGNEQFF
TRBV5-4	TRBJ2-5	-	CASSRLADGGETQYF
TRBV6-5	TRBJ2-3	TRBD2	CASGMTSGGTPRQYF
TRBV7-6	TRBJ2-6	-	CASSLAPRGSGANVLTF
TRBV12-2	TRBJ2-5	-	CASRLSGGEETQYF
TRBV5-1	TRBJ2-5	TRBD1	CASSSQGAGETQYF
TRBV1	TRBJ2-1	-	CTSSQGSGTSGRGIYNEQFF
TRBV7-6	TRBJ1-2	-	CASSLGGAPYGNYGYTF
TRBV5-4	TRBJ2-3	-	CASSFGGSTDTQYF
TRBV5-6	TRBJ1-1	TRBD1	CASSLFVDRVSRTEAFF
TRBV3-1/TRBV3-2	TRBJ2-7	-	CASSGDRYEQYF
TRBV6-5	TRBJ1-4	-	CASSYSVAEKLFF
TRBV7-2	TRBJ2-3	TRBD2	CASSLREAGREQYF
TRBV2	TRBJ1-5	-	CASSEVGGARQPQHF
TRBV9	TRBJ1-3	TRBD1	CASSATGSGNTIYF
TRBV21-1	TRBJ1-2	-	CASSKPGCRDRDCYGYTF
TRBV30	TRBJ1-3	-	CAWRGVDTIYF
TRBV7-2	TRBJ2-1	TRBD2	CASSLGGGFSYNEQFF
TRBV12-3/TRBV12-4	TRBJ1-4	-	CASASGDKLFF